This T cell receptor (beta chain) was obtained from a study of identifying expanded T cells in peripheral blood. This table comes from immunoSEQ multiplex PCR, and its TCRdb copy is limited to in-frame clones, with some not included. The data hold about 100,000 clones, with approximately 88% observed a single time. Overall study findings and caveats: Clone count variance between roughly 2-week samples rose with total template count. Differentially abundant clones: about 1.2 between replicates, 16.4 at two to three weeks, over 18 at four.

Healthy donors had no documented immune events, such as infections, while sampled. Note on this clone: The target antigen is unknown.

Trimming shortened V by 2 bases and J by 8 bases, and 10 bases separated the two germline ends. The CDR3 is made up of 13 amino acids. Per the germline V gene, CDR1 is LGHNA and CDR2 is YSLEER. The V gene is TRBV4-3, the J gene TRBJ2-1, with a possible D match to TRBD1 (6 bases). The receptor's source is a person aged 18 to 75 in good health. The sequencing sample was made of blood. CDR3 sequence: CASSQSNRDEQFF. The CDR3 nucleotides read TGCGCCAGCAGCCAATCTAACAGGGATGAGCAGTTCTTC.